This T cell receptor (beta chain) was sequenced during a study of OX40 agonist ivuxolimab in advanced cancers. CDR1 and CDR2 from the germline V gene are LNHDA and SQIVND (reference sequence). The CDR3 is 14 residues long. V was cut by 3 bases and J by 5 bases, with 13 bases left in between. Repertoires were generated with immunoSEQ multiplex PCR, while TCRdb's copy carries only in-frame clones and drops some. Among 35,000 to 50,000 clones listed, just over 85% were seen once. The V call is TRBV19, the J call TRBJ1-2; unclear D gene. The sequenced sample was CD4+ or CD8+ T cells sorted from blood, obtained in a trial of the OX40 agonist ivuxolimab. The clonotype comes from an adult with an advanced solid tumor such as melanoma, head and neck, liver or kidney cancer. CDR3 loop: CASSISPGTYGYTF. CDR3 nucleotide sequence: TGTGCCAGTAGTATCTCGCCAGGAACGTATGGCTACACCTTC.